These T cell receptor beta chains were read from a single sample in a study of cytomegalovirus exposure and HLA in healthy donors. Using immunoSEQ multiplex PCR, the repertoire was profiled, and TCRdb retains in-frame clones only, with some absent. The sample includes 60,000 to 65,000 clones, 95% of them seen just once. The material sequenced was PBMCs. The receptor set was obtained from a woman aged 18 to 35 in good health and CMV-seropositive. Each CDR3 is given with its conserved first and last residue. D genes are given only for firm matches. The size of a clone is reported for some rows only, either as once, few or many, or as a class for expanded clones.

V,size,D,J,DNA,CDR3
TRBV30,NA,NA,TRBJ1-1,TGTGCCTGGAGTGTACCCCCAGGCGACACTGAAGCTTTCTTT,CAWSVPPGDTEAFF
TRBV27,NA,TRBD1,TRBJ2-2,TGTGCCAGCAGTACGACAGCACAGCAGGGGGCCGCCGGGGAGCTGTTTTTT,CASSTTAQQGAAGELFF
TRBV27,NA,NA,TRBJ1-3,TGTGCCAGCAGTCTTCTCCCACTAAATAGGAACACCATATATTTT,CASSLLPLNRNTIYF
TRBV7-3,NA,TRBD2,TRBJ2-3,TGTGCCAGCAGCTTAGGAGCGGGGGGGAGCACAGATACGCAGTATTTT,CASSLGAGGSTDTQYF
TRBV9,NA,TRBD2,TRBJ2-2,TGTGCCAGCAGCGTGCGGGGGGCCCAAGACACCGGGGAGCTGTTTTTT,CASSVRGAQDTGELFF
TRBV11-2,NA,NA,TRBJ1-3,TGTGCCAGCAGCCAGGGGCCTTCCTTCTCTGGAAACACCATATATTTT,CASSQGPSFSGNTIYF
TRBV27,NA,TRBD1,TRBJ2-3,TGTGCCAGCAGCGGACAGGGGTACACAGATACGCAGTATTTT,CASSGQGYTDTQYF
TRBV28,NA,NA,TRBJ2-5,TGTGCCAGCAGTTGGGGGCCTAACCAAGAGACCCAGTACTTC,CASSWGPNQETQYF
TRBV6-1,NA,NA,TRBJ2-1,TGTGCCAGCATAGACTCCGGGACATGCCACTTCTTC,CASIDSGTCHFF
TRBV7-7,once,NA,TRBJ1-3,TGTGCTAGCAGCTTAGGGGCAGGCTCTGGAAACACCATATATTTT,CASSLGAGSGNTIYF
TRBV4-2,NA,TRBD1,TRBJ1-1,TGTGCCAGCAGCCAAGATTGGGGACAGGGATACACTGAAGCTTTCTTT,CASSQDWGQGYTEAFF
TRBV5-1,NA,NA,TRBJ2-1,TGCGCCAGCAGCTTGGGGACTGCCTACAATGAGCAGTTCTTC,CASSLGTAYNEQFF
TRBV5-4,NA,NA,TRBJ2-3,TGTGCCAGCCGCCGGGGGAACACAGATACGCAGTATTTT,CASRRGNTDTQYF
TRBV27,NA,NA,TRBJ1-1,TGTGCCAGCCCGGAGAGGACAAGGGCCGAAGCTTTCTTT,CASPERTRAEAFF
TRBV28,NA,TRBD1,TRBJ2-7,TGTGCCAGCCAGACAGGGCGTGGGTTTACCTACGAGCAGTACTTC,CASQTGRGFTYEQYF
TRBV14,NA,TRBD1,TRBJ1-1,TGTGCCAGCAGCCAACTAGACAGGGTGGACACTGAAGCTTTCTTT,CASSQLDRVDTEAFF
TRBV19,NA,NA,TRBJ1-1,TGTGCCAGTAGCGCGGAGGGCAGGACCTCTGAAGCTTTCTTT,CASSAEGRTSEAFF
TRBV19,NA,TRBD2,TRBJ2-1,TGTGCCAGTAGTATTGGGACTAGCGGGAGTTGGGAGCAGTTCTTC,CASSIGTSGSWEQFF
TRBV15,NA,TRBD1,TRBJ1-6,TGTGCCACCAGCAGAGGGAAGACAGGGAGTTCACCCCTCCACTTT,CATSRGKTGSSPLHF
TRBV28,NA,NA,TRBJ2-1,TGTGCCAGCAGTTCTCCTAGACTAATTTCCTACAATGAGCAGTTCTTC,CASSSPRLISYNEQFF
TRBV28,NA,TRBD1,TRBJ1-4,TGTGCCAGCAGAAAATGGGGGACAGGTTATGAAAAACTGTTTTTT,CASRKWGTGYEKLFF
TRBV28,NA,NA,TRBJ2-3,TGTGCCAGCAGCTTGGGGGACACTGACACAGATACGCAGTATTTT,CASSLGDTDTDTQYF
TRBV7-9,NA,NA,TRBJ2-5,TGTGCCAGCAGCCAGAACGGGCAGGGAGAGACCCAGTACTTC,CASSQNGQGETQYF
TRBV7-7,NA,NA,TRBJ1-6,TGTGCTAGCGGAGATAGATTCGGTTCACCCCTCCACTTT,CASGDRFGSPLHF
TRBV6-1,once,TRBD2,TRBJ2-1,TGTGCCAGCTTTAGCGGGGGGTACAATGAGCAGTTCTTC,CASFSGGYNEQFF
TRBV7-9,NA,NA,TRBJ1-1,TGTGCCAGCAGCCCCCAAGCGGGGAGGTGGGACACTGAAGCTTTCTTT,CASSPQAGRWDTEAFF
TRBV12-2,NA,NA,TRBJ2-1,TGTGCAAGTCGCTTATCGACATTCGGACTAGCCGACGCCTACAATGAGCAGTTCTTC,CASRLSTFGLADAYNEQFF
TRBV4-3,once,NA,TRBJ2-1,TGCGCCAGCAGCGGCGGACTAGAGCAGTTCTTC,CASSGGLEQFF
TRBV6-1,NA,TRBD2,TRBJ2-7,TGTGCCAGTGAACTAGCGGGAGGGTACGAGCAGTACTTC,CASELAGGYEQYF
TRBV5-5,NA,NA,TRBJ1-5,TGTGCCAGCAGCTTGGAGGCAGGCCACGGGGTTAATCAGCCCCAGCATTTT,CASSLEAGHGVNQPQHF
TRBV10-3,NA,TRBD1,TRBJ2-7,TGTGCCATCAGTGCGGGACAGCCTACCTACGAGCAGTACTTC,CAISAGQPTYEQYF
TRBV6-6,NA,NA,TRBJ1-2,TGTGCCAGCAGTTATTCGACAGAAAGGAACTATGGCTACACCTTC,CASSYSTERNYGYTF
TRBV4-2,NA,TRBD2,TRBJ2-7,TGTGCCAGCAGCCAAGAGTCGACTAGCGGAACCTACGAGCAGTACTTC,CASSQESTSGTYEQYF
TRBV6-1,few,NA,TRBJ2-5,TGTGCCAGCAGTGAAGAGGAGGGACGGTCCGTGGAGACCCAGTACTTC,CASSEEEGRSVETQYF
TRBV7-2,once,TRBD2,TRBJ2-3,TGTGCCAGCAGCTTATATGGTGGGGGAGGGGATACGCAGTATTTT,CASSLYGGGGDTQYF
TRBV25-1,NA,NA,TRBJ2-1,TGTGCCAGCAGTGAATCAAGGACAGACTACAATGAGCAGTTCTTC,CASSESRTDYNEQFF
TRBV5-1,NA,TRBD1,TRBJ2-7,TGCGCCAGCAGGCCACAGGGGATGGGGGATTCCTACGAGCAGTACTTC,CASRPQGMGDSYEQYF
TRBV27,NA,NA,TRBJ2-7,TGTGCCAGCAGTTTCAATTCCTACGAGCAGTACTTC,CASSFNSYEQYF
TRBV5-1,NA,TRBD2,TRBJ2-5,TGCGCCAGCAGCTGGCAAGATAGCGGGGGGCAAGAGACCCAGTACTTC,CASSWQDSGGQETQYF
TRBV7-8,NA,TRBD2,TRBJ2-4,TGTGCCAGCCGGGCCGGAGGGGGACTAGCGGTAGCCAAAAACATTCAGTACTTC,CASRAGGGLAVAKNIQYF
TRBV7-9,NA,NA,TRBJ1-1,TGTGCCAGCAGCGGACAGCCGAACACTGAAGCTTTCTTT,CASSGQPNTEAFF
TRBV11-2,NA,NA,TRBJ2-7,TGTGCCAGCAGCTTAATTCTCCCCTACGAGCAGTACTTC,CASSLILPYEQYF
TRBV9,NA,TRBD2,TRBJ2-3,TGTGCCAGCAGCGTCGCAGCGGGGGGCACAGATACGCAGTATTTT,CASSVAAGGTDTQYF
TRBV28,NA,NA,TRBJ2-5,TGTGCCAGCACAAACTACCAAGAGACCCAGTACTTC,CASTNYQETQYF
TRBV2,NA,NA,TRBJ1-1,TGTGCCAGCCGGAGGGGCAACCCGAACACTGAAGCTTTCTTT,CASRRGNPNTEAFF
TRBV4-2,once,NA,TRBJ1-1,TGTGCCAGCAGCCCCGGTTGGGGGCAGGCCGATCCCGTGAACACTGAAGCTTTCTTT,CASSPGWGQADPVNTEAFF
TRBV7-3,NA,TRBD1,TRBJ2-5,TGTGCCAGCAGCCCGGGACAGGGGATGAAGACCCAGTACTTC,CASSPGQGMKTQYF
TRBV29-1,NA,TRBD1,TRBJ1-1,TGCAGCGTTGGAGGTCCGGGACAGGGGAGGACTGAAGCTTTCTTT,CSVGGPGQGRTEAFF
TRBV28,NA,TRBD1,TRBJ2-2,TGTGCCAGCACCCGACAGGGCCGAACCGGGGAGCTGTTTTTT,CASTRQGRTGELFF